Below, 23 T cell receptor beta chains from the same sample are listed, as sequenced in a study of cytomegalovirus exposure and HLA in healthy donors. The data were produced by immunoSEQ multiplex PCR, yet TCRdb's version contains in-frame clones alone and is incomplete. The table has about 240,000 clones, approximately 84% seen once; the top ten hold around 1.2%. Sample: PBMCs. The receptor set was obtained from a woman aged 25-40 years in good health and CMV-seropositive.

This clone appeared once. The V gene is TRBV5-6, the J gene TRBJ2-6, with D perhaps matching TRBD2 (5 bases). This CDR3 spans 18 amino acids. The V gene lost 3 bases and the J gene lost 0 bases, with 16 bases spanning the gap. In germline, CDR1 is SGHDT, CDR2 YYEEEE. The CDR3 nucleotides are TGTGCCAGCAGCTCGTTCGGGCGGGTGAGCTCTGGGGCCAACGTCCTGACTTTC. Amino acids: CASSSFGRVSSGANVLTF.

This clone turned up a few times. The chain recombines TRBV6-1 with TRBJ2-7, with D unresolved. V lost 4 bases and J lost 0, with 4 bases in between. The V gene's germline CDR1 is MNHNS and CDR2 SASEGT. The CDR3 totals 12 residues. In DNA form, the CDR3 reads TGTGCCAGCAGTGTTTACTCCTACGAGCAGTACTTC. It codes for CASSVYSYEQYF.

V is TRBV6-5 and J is TRBJ2-1, with D perhaps matching TRBD2 (6 bases). V was shortened by 0 bases and J by 5 bases, with 14 bases between the two germline ends. The CDR3 has 16 residues. CDR1 is MNHEY, CDR2 SVGAGI, per germline. CDR3 region: CASSYSNLARNNEQFF. Written as DNA, the CDR3 is TGTGCCAGCAGTTACTCGAATCTAGCGCGAAACAATGAGCAGTTCTTC.

V usage is TRBV5-1 and J usage is TRBJ2-3, with 7 bases matching TRBD1. With 0 bases clipped from V and 1 base from J, the junction kept 2 bases outside the gene matches. The V gene's germline CDR1 is SGHRS and CDR2 YFSETQ. The CDR3 runs to 15 residues. CDR3 sequence (DNA): TGCGCCAGCAGCTTGGATACAGGGGGCACAGATACGCAGTATTTT. It encodes CASSLDTGGTDTQYF.

The rearrangement uses TRBV11-2 and TRBJ2-7; tentatively, D is TRBD1 (6 bases). The CDR3 runs to 13 residues. The germline V gene encodes CDR1 SGHAT and CDR2 FQNNGV. The V end lost 6 bases, the J end lost 4 bases, and 13 bases lay between the germline ends. Here the CDR3 DNA reads TGTGCCAGCAGAACTACAGGGAGATACGAGCAGTACTTC. It translates to CASRTTGRYEQYF.

This clone was seen more than once but under ten times. The chain carries TRBV30 and TRBJ2-7; no clear D gene. The CDR3 loop spans 11 amino acids. Germline assignment: CDR1 GTSNPN and CDR2 SVGIG (reference sequence). V was trimmed by 5 bases and J by 0 bases, leaving 5 bases between them. The CDR3 here is CAWASSYEQYF. In nucleotides, the CDR3 is TGTGCCTGGGCCAGCTCCTACGAGCAGTACTTC.

The chain links TRBV28 to TRBJ2-3; 7 bases align to TRBD1. CDR3 length equals 15 residues. The germline V gene encodes CDR1 MDHEN and CDR2 SYDVKM. J was trimmed by 1 base and V by 8 bases; bases with no gene match: 9. DNA for the CDR3: TGTGCCAGCCACACCACAGGGGTGGGCACAGATACGCAGTATTTT. Translated, it gives CASHTTGVGTDTQYF.

This chain connects TRBV5-1 to TRBJ1-4, with TRBD1 matching over 7 bases. J gave up 7 bases and V 0 bases, and 6 bases lay outside the gene matches. CDR1 and CDR2 from the germline V gene are SGHRS and YFSETQ. The CDR3 is 15 amino acids. The DNA of the CDR3 is TGCGCCAGCAGCTTGGCCCCGGGACAGAGTGAAAAACTGTTTTTT. Protein product: CASSLAPGQSEKLFF.

V usage is TRBV28 and J usage is TRBJ2-2; TRBD2 aligns across 7 bases. Trimming removed 2 bases from V and 4 bases from J; junction bases left unmatched: 7. The CDR3 runs 16 residues. Germline V gene data show CDR1 as MDHEN and CDR2 as SYDVKM. In DNA, the CDR3 is TGTGCCAGCAGTTTAGAACGGGAGGAGGGCACCGGGGAGCTGTTTTTT. Protein: CASSLEREEGTGELFF.

V usage is TRBV4-1 and J usage is TRBJ2-1, with D maybe TRBD1 (5 bases). CDR3 length: 13 amino acids. V dropped 2 bases and J dropped 5 bases, with 7 bases sitting between them. From germline, CDR1 is MGHRA and CDR2 YSYEKL. Here the CDR3 DNA reads TGCGCCAGCAGCCAACTAGGGGACAATGAGCAGTTCTTC. Its translation: CASSQLGDNEQFF.

The V and J genes are TRBV11-3 and TRBJ2-1; possibly TRBD1 for D (6 bases). Germline V lookup: CDR1 SGHNT, CDR2 YENEEA. Trimming shortened V by 1 base and J by 11 bases, and 15 bases separated the two germline ends. The CDR3 is 14 amino acids. CDR3 nucleotides: TGTGCCAGCAGCTTAGGGGGGACATATATCCAGCAGTTCTTC. Its translation is CASSLGGTYIQQFF.

The chain joins TRBV6-1 to TRBJ2-6; D is ambiguous. The CDR3 is 13 amino acids. CDR1 and CDR2 (germline): MNHNS, SASEGT. V lost 6 bases to trimming and J lost 0 bases, with 3 bases between them. CDR3 DNA: TGTGCCAGCAGCTTCTCTGGGGCCAACGTCCTGACTTTC. Encoded protein: CASSFSGANVLTF.

The chain joins TRBV30 to TRBJ1-5; 10 bases fit TRBD1. The V segment lost 7 bases and the J segment 5 bases; nucleotides outside the gene matches: 5. This CDR3 comprises 13 residues. Germline CDR1 and CDR2: GTSNPN and SVGIG (reference sequence). CDR3 amino acids: CASGQGTDQPQHF. The CDR3, as DNA: TGTGCCTCGGGACAGGGGACGGATCAGCCCCAGCATTTT. Together with reference TRBV30 and TRBJ1-5, the CDR3 gives the full variable domain: SQTIHQWPATLVQPVGSPLSLECTVEGTSNPNLYWYRQAAGRGLQLLFYSVGIGQISSEVPQNLSASRPQDRQFILSSKKLLLSDSGFYLCASGQGTDQPQHFGDGTRLSIL.

The rearrangement links TRBV27 to TRBJ2-5; the match to TRBD2 covers 12 bases. Trimming cost V 6 bases and J 3 bases; bases outside gene matches: 2. CDR3 size: 14 residues. The germline gives CDR1 MNHEY, CDR2 SMNVEV (reference sequence). Here the CDR3 DNA reads TGTGCCAGCAGACCTAGCGGGAGGGAAGAGACCCAGTACTTC. This translates into CASRPSGREETQYF.

V gene TRBV29-1 combines with J gene TRBJ2-3; 9 bases map to TRBD2. The CDR3 is made up of 13 amino acids. With 3 bases clipped from V and 6 bases from J, the junction kept 4 bases outside the gene matches. The germline V gene encodes CDR1 SQVTM and CDR2 ANQGSEA. CDR3 nucleotide sequence: TGCAGCGTTGACCTAGCGGGAACTGATACGCAGTATTTT. It yields the protein CSVDLAGTDTQYF.

This clone turned up a few times. J is TRBJ1-5 and V is TRBV10-3, with D possibly matching TRBD1 (6 bases). The CDR3 contains 15 residues. V gave up 3 bases and J gave up 2 bases, with 11 bases separating them. Germline-derived CDR1 and CDR2 are ENHRY and SYGVKD. The DNA of the CDR3 is TGTGCCATCAGTGAAGGGGGGGGTCGCAATCAGCCCCAGCATTTT. This sequence encodes CAISEGGGRNQPQHF.

The CDR3 loop reads CASSYRVTEAFF. CDR3 in DNA: TGTGCCAGCAGTTACCGGGTCACTGAAGCTTTCTTT. The chain has TRBV6-5 and TRBJ1-1; D is undetermined. The CDR3 extends over 12 amino acids. V was cut by 2 bases and J by 4 bases, with 5 bases left in between. The V gene's germline CDR1 is MNHEY and CDR2 SVGAGI.

The chain links TRBV27 to TRBJ2-1; maybe TRBD1 (6 bases). The CDR3 contains 14 residues. V shed 5 bases and J shed 3 bases, with 11 bases lying between them. Per the germline V gene, CDR1 is MNHEY and CDR2 is SMNVEV (reference sequence). CDR3 DNA: TGTGCCAGCAGTCGGGACAATTTCTACAATGAGCAGTTCTTC. This gives the protein CASSRDNFYNEQFF.

This chain joins TRBV27 and TRBJ1-1, with a possible D match to TRBD1 (5 bases). The CDR3 has 17 residues. V was pared by 2 bases and J by 4 bases, with 20 bases between. In germline, CDR1 is MNHEY, CDR2 SMNVEV (reference sequence). CDR3 in amino acids: CASSLGAGRPLSTEAFF. For the CDR3, the DNA is TGTGCCAGCAGTTTAGGTGCAGGGCGGCCCCTCAGCACTGAAGCTTTCTTT.

This rearrangement joins TRBV5-1 to TRBJ1-1; D remains ambiguous. CDR3 size: 13 residues. Germline loops: CDR1 SGHRS, CDR2 YFSETQ. V shed 0 bases and J shed 5 bases, with 8 bases lying between them. In nucleotides, the CDR3 is TGCGCCAGCAGCTTGGGGGCTCGGACTGAAGCTTTCTTT. Residues: CASSLGARTEAFF.

V gene TRBV9 combines with J gene TRBJ2-7; D is possibly TRBD2 (5 bases). Germline CDR1 SGDLS, CDR2 YYNGEE. V lost 0 bases and J 7 bases, leaving 14 bases between the germline ends. This CDR3 spans 14 amino acids. The CDR3 nucleotides read TGTGCCAGCAGCGTAGACGGAGGACTGAGGGAGCAGTACTTC. It encodes CASSVDGGLREQYF.

This rearrangement joins TRBV2 to TRBJ1-1; possibly TRBD1 for D (6 bases). V lost 6 bases to trimming and J lost 4 bases, with 12 bases between them. The V gene's germline CDR1 is SNHLY and CDR2 FYNNEI. The CDR3 loop spans 13 amino acids. CDR3 region: CASRWDIATEAFF. CDR3 in DNA: TGTGCCAGCAGATGGGACATCGCCACTGAAGCTTTCTTT.

V and J are TRBV10-3 and TRBJ2-1; possible D gene TRBD2, 6 bases. This CDR3 has 14 amino acids. Germline assignment: CDR1 ENHRY and CDR2 SYGVKD. V gave up 7 bases and J gave up 5 bases, with 15 bases separating them. This CDR3 is CAIKSRESHNEQFF. Here the CDR3 DNA reads TGTGCCATCAAATCCCGGGAGTCTCACAATGAGCAGTTCTTC.